These 25 T cell receptor beta chains came from one sample sequenced in a study of blood T cell repertoires in COVID-19. Measured with immunoSEQ multiplex PCR; TCRdb has only the in-frame clones, and not every one. The sample includes around 270,000 clones, roughly 90% seen only once; the top ten take about 4%. Sequences were obtained from peripheral blood. The source is a man aged 60-69 years who had recovered from COVID-19.

The rearrangement joins TRBV14 to TRBJ2-1; TRBD2 aligns across 10 bases. Per the germline V gene, CDR1 is SGHDN and CDR2 is FVKESK. The CDR3 spans 16 residues. Trimming took 2 bases from V and 2 from J; bases not matched to a gene: 3. The CDR3 region is CASSQRGLAAYNEQFF. CDR3 coding DNA: TGTGCCAGCAGCCAACGAGGACTAGCGGCCTACAATGAGCAGTTCTTC. Combining the CDR3 with reference TRBV14 and TRBJ2-1 gives the whole variable domain EAGVTQFPSHSVIEKGQTVTLRCDPISGHDNLYWYRRVMGKEIKFLLHFVKESKQDESGMPNNRFLAERTGGTYSTLKVQPAELEDSGVYFCASSQRGLAAYNEQFFGPGTRLTVL.

This clone showed up just a few times. The chain links TRBV6-5 to TRBJ1-5; no firm D call. Germline CDR1 and CDR2: MNHEY and SVGAGI. V lost 2 bases and J 9 bases, leaving 8 bases between the germline ends. The CDR3 spans 12 residues. The DNA of the CDR3 is TGTGCCAGCAGTTACCCCGGTGGGCCCCAGCATTTT. Translating it yields CASSYPGGPQHF.

CDR3 amino acids: CASSLAVGQGSYEQYF. The DNA for the CDR3 is TGTGCCAGCAGCTTAGCGGTGGGACAGGGGTCCTACGAGCAGTACTTC. V and J are TRBV7-2 and TRBJ2-7; 10 bases align to TRBD1. Germline CDR1 SGHTA, CDR2 FQGNSA. The CDR3 length is 16 residues. Losses at the gene ends were 0 bases for V and 1 base for J; bases not matched to a gene: 3.

This chain joins TRBV6-5 and TRBJ1-5, with 7 bases that match TRBD1. This CDR3 spans 15 amino acids. The germline V gene has CDR1 MNHEY and CDR2 SVGAGI. V dropped 5 bases and J dropped 3; count of bases not matched to a gene: 7. The CDR3 spells CASSPRQGTNQPQHF. Here the CDR3 DNA reads TGTGCCAGCAGTCCGAGACAGGGTACCAATCAGCCCCAGCATTTT.

The chain joins TRBV6-2 or TRBV6-3 to TRBJ1-2, with 9 bases that match TRBD1. Looked up from germline, CDR1 is MNHEY and CDR2 is SVGEGT. Trimming removed 2 bases from V and 4 bases from J; junction bases left unmatched: 2. The CDR3 runs 14 residues. The CDR3: CASSYTGGFYGYTF. The CDR3 bases are TGTGCCAGCAGTTACACAGGGGGCTTCTATGGCTACACCTTC.

This chain connects TRBV2 to TRBJ1-4; D remains ambiguous. The CDR3 loop spans 15 amino acids. V lost 2 bases and J 8 bases, leaving 15 bases between the germline ends. From germline, CDR1 is SNHLY and CDR2 FYNNEI. The CDR3 sequence: CASSEYGPPLEKLFF. CDR3 sequence (DNA): TGTGCCAGCAGTGAATACGGTCCCCCATTAGAAAAACTGTTTTTT.

The rearrangement links TRBV7-6 to TRBJ1-4; 7 positions agree with TRBD1. The V gene end was trimmed by 5 bases and the J gene end by 5 bases; junction bases not matched to a gene: 8. Germline lookup yields CDR1 SGHVS and CDR2 FNYEAQ. The CDR3 has 15 residues. CDR3 sequence: CASSQPETGNEKLFF. The CDR3 nucleotides read TGTGCCAGCAGCCAACCCGAGACAGGGAATGAAAAACTGTTTTTT.

This clone was counted a single time. V is TRBV5-4 and J is TRBJ2-7, with 9 bases aligning to TRBD1. The CDR3 contains 14 residues. CDR1 is SGHNT, CDR2 YYREEE, per germline (reference sequence). The V and J ends lost 5 bases and 5 bases, in that order; junction bases with no gene match: 8. The CDR3 DNA reads TGTGCCAGCAGATCGGACAGGGGATCCAACGAGCAGTACTTC. This gives the protein CASRSDRGSNEQYF.

The chain recombines TRBV28 with TRBJ2-3; possible D gene TRBD1, 6 bases. Between the trimmed V and J ends, which lost 6 bases and 5 bases, there was a span of 12 bases. The CDR3 loop spans 13 amino acids. The germline CDR1 and CDR2 sequences are MDHEN and SYDVKM. CDR3 DNA sequence: TGTGCCAGCAGCCTTCAGGGGAGAGATACGCAGTATTTT. This gives the protein CASSLQGRDTQYF.

This chain joins TRBV7-2 and TRBJ2-5; TRBD1 matches at 9 bases. Trimming cost V 2 bases and J 4 bases; bases outside gene matches: 11. Looked up from germline, CDR1 is SGHTA and CDR2 is FQGNSA. The CDR3 consists of 17 residues. The CDR3 is CASSLNGGTGFIETQYF. CDR3 nucleotide sequence: TGTGCCAGCAGCTTAAATGGCGGGACAGGGTTTATAGAGACCCAGTACTTC.

The chain recombines TRBV14 with TRBJ1-6; TRBD1 might be the D (6 bases). V lost 0 bases to trimming and J lost 6 bases, with 12 bases between them. CDR1 is SGHDN and CDR2 is FVKESK in the germline V gene. The CDR3 contains 16 residues. CDR3 region: CASSQDTGLTNSPLHF. The CDR3 bases are TGTGCCAGCAGCCAAGATACAGGGCTAACTAATTCACCCCTCCACTTT.

The J gene is TRBJ1-2, the V gene TRBV12-3 or TRBV12-4; no clear D gene. CDR3 size: 13 residues. The DNA for the CDR3 is TGTGTCTGCCAAGAGGGCGGGCACTATGGCTACACCTTC. Its translation: CVCQEGGHYGYTF.

The chain links TRBV19 to TRBJ1-2; D remains unclear. This CDR3 region has 14 residues. Germline CDR1 is LNHDA and CDR2 is SQIVND (reference sequence). Trimming took 8 bases from V and 0 from J, leaving 13 bases between them. CDR3 nucleotide sequence: TGTGCCAGTGCTCCAGGAAAAGCTAACTATGGCTACACCTTC. This encodes CASAPGKANYGYTF.

The chain carries TRBV27 and TRBJ2-1; D call uncertain. CDR3 length: 15 residues. V was trimmed by 3 bases and J by 4 bases, leaving 13 bases between them. CDR1 and CDR2 from the germline V gene are MNHEY and SMNVEV (reference sequence). The CDR3 nucleotides are TGTGCCAGCAGTTTGACCAAAGAGGTTTACAATGAGCAGTTCTTC. The encoded protein is CASSLTKEVYNEQFF.

The chain recombines TRBV3-1 (or the pseudogene TRBV3-2) with TRBJ1-3; D might be TRBD1 (6 bases). Deletions cut 6 bases from V and 7 bases from J, with 10 bases between. Germline values: CDR1 LGHDT, CDR2 YNNKEL (reference sequence). The CDR3 is 12 amino acids. The CDR3 spells CASRQGANTIYF. As DNA, the CDR3 is TGTGCCAGCAGACAGGGAGCGAACACCATATATTTT.

The chain uses TRBV27 and TRBJ1-2; tentative D call: TRBD1 (5 bases). CDR3 length: 13 amino acids. Germline V gene lookup returns CDR1 MNHEY and CDR2 SMNVEV (reference sequence). V lost 2 bases and J lost 4, with 8 bases in between. The CDR3 region has the DNA TGTGCCAGCAGTTTACAGGGAAGCTATGGCTACACCTTC. The encoded protein is CASSLQGSYGYTF.

This sequence joins TRBV10-1 and TRBJ2-3, with 11 bases matching TRBD2. With 1 base clipped from V and 6 bases from J, the junction kept 6 bases outside the gene matches. Per the germline V gene, CDR1 is WNHNN and CDR2 is SYGVQD (reference sequence). CDR3 length equals 16 residues. This CDR3 reads CASSEFPSGGQDTQYF. The CDR3 DNA reads as TGCGCCAGCAGTGAGTTCCCTAGCGGGGGGCAGGATACGCAGTATTTT.

The CDR3 spells CASSRAGAGETQYF. The CDR3 region has the DNA TGTGCCAGCAGCCGAGCGGGGGCGGGGGAGACCCAGTACTTC. The chain combines TRBV3-1 (or the pseudogene TRBV3-2) with TRBJ2-5; 8 bases match TRBD2. After removal of 4 bases from V and 5 bases from J, the junction contained 6 bases not matched to a gene. The CDR3 has 14 residues. Germline V gene lookup returns CDR1 LGHDT and CDR2 YNNKEL (reference sequence).

The DNA of the CDR3 is TGTGCCAGCATAGGGACAGGGGTTGGCGAGCAGTACTTC. Protein: CASIGTGVGEQYF. The V gene is TRBV27, the J gene TRBJ2-7, with 10 bases identical to TRBD1. CDR1 is MNHEY and CDR2 is SMNVEV in the germline V gene (reference sequence). V shed 7 bases and J 6 bases; nucleotides not matched to a gene: 6. The CDR3 is 13 amino acids.

The chain recombines TRBV25-1 with TRBJ1-2; perhaps TRBD1 as D (5 bases). V was pared by 4 bases and J by 14 bases, with 17 bases between. Germline V gives CDR1 MGHDK, CDR2 SYGVNS. This CDR3 comprises 12 residues. This CDR3 reads CASSVNAGVRTF. CDR3 nucleotide sequence: TGTGCCAGCAGTGTCAATGCGGGGGTTAGGACCTTC.

To note about this clone: A read error may account for a junction end that differs from germline. The chain combines TRBV7-3 with TRBJ2-3; 7 bases match TRBD2. The CDR3 sequence is 15 residues long. Germline CDR1 and CDR2: SGHTA and FQGTGA. CDR3 loop: CASRLSGASTDTQYF. Written as DNA, the CDR3 is TGTGCCAGCAGATTAAGCGGGGCTAGCACAGATACGCAGTATTTT.

This chain links TRBV5-6 with TRBJ2-5, with 16 bases lining up with TRBD2. From germline, CDR1 is SGHDT and CDR2 YYEEEE. CDR3 size: 15 residues. Unmatched junction bases numbered 4, after V lost 4 bases and J lost 7 bases. For the CDR3, the DNA is TGTGCCAGCAGCCCGGGACTAGCGGGGGGGCTGACCCAGTACTTC. It encodes CASSPGLAGGLTQYF.

In its sample, this clone was seen a few times. The identical CDR3 is also encoded by other nucleotide sequences in the sample. The V gene is TRBV6-5, the J gene TRBJ1-5, with D hard to call. Germline V gene lookup returns CDR1 MNHEY and CDR2 SVGAGI. Deletions cut 6 bases from V and 0 bases from J, with 9 bases between. This CDR3 is built from 14 residues. CDR3 loop: CASSRTDSNQPQHF. The CDR3 DNA reads as TGTGCCAGCAGCCGAACAGATAGCAATCAGCCCCAGCATTTT.

V gene TRBV5-5 combines with J gene TRBJ1-5; TRBD1 matches at 7 bases. V lost 4 bases and J lost 3; bases outside the gene matches: 7. The CDR3 sequence is 15 residues long. CDR1 and CDR2 from the germline V gene are SGHKS and YYEKEE (reference sequence). The CDR3 DNA follows: TGTGCCAGCAGCAGCACAGGGGACCACAATCAGCCCCAGCATTTT. It translates to CASSSTGDHNQPQHF.

This clone was seen many times. The chain links TRBV2 to TRBJ1-5; weak D call: TRBD1 (5 bases). The CDR3 extends over 13 amino acids. Germline CDR1 SNHLY, CDR2 FYNNEI. V lost 6 bases to trimming and J lost 7 bases, with 13 bases between them. CDR3 loop: CASRDNKGQPQHF. CDR3 DNA sequence: TGTGCCAGCAGGGACAACAAGGGCCAGCCCCAGCATTTT. Combining the CDR3 with reference TRBV2 and TRBJ1-5 gives the whole variable domain EPEVTQTPSHQVTQMGQEVILRCVPISNHLYFYWYRQILGQKVEFLVSFYNNEISEKSEIFDDQFSVERPDGSNFTLKIRSTKLEDSAMYFCASRDNKGQPQHFGDGTRLSIL.